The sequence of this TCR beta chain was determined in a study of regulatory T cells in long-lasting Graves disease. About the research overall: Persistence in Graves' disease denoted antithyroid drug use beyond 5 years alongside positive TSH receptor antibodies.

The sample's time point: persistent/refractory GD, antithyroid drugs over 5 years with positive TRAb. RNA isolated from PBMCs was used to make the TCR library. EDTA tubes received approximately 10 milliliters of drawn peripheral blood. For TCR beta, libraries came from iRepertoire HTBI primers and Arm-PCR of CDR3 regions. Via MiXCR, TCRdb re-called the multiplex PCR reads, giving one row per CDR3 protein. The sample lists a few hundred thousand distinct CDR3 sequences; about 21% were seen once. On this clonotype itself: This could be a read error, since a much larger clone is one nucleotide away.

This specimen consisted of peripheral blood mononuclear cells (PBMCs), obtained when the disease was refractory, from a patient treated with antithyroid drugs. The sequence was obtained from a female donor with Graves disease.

The CDR3 reads CASSTRDGKNIQYF. Here the CDR3 DNA reads TGTGCCAGCAGTACCCGGGACGGGAAAAACATTCAGTACTTC. The chain carries TRBV6-1 and TRBJ2-4; perhaps D is TRBD1 or TRBD2 (5 bases each). Germline lookup yields CDR1 MNHNS and CDR2 SASEGT. The CDR3 sequence is 14 residues long. The V end was cut by 5 bases, the J end by 4 bases, with 12 bases between.